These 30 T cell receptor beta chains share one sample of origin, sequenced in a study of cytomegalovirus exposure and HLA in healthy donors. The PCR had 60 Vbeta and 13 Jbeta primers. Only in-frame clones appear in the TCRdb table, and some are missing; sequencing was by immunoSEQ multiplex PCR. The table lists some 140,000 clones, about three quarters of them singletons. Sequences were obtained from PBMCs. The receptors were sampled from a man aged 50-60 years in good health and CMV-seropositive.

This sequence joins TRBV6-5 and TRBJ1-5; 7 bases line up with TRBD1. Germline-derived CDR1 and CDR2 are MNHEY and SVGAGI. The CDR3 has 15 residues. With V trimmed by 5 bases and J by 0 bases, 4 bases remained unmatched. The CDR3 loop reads CASSAGQISNQPQHF. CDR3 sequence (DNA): TGTGCCAGCAGTGCGGGACAGATTAGCAATCAGCCCCAGCATTTT.

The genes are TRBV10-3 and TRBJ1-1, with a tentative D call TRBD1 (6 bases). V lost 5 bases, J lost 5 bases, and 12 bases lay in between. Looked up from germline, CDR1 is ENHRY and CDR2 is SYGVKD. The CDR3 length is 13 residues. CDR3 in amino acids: CAISQQGWTEAFF. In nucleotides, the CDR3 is TGTGCCATCAGTCAACAGGGCTGGACTGAAGCTTTCTTT.

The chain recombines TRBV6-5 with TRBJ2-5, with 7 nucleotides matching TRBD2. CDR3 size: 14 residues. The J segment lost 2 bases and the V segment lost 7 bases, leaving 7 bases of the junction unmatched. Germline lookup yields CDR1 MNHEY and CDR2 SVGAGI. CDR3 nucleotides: TGTGCCAGCAACAACGGGAGGACGCAAGAGACCCAGTACTTC. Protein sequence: CASNNGRTQETQYF.

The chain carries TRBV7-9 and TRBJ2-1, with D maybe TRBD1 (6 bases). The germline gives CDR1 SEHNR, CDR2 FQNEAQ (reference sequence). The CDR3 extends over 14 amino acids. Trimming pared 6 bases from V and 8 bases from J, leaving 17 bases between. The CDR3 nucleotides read TGTGCCAGCAGTCATACTGCCTCAGGGGATGAGCAGTTCTTC. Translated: CASSHTASGDEQFF.

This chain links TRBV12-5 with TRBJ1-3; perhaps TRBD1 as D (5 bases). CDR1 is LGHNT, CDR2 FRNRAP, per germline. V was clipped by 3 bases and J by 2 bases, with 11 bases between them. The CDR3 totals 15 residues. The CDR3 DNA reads TGTGCTAGTGGTTTTCTAGGGGCGCCTGGAAACACCATATATTTT. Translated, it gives CASGFLGAPGNTIYF.

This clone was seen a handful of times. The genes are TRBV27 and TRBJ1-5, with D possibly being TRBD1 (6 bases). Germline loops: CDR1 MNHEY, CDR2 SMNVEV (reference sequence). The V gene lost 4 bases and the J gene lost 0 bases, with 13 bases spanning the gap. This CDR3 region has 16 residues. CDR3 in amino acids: CASSSAGTNSNQPQHF. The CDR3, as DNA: TGTGCCAGCAGTTCCGCCGGGACAAATAGCAATCAGCCCCAGCATTTT.

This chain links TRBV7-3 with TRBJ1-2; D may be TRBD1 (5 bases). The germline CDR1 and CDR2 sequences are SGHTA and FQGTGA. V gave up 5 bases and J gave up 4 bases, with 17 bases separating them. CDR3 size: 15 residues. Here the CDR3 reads CASSPGVTGAYGYTF. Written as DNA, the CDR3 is TGTGCCAGCAGCCCGGGCGTAACAGGCGCCTATGGCTACACCTTC.

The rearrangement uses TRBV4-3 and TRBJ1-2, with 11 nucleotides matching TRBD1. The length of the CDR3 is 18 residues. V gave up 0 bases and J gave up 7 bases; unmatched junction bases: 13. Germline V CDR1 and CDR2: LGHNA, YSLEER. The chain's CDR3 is CASSQDMLRDRGTSGYTF. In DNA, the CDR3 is TGCGCCAGCAGCCAAGATATGTTGAGGGACAGGGGGACTAGTGGCTACACCTTC.

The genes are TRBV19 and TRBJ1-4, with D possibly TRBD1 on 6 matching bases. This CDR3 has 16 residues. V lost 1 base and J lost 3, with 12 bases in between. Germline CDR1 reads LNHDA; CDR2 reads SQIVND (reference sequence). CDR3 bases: TGTGCCAGTAGTATAGTCGGCAGGGGATCTAATGAAAAACTGTTTTTT. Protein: CASSIVGRGSNEKLFF.

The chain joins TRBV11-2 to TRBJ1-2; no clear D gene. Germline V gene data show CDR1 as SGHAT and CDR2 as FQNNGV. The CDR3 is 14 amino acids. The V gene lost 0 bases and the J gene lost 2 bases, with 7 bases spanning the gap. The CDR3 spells CASSLDVGNYGYTF. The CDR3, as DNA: TGTGCCAGCAGCTTAGATGTCGGGAACTATGGCTACACCTTC.

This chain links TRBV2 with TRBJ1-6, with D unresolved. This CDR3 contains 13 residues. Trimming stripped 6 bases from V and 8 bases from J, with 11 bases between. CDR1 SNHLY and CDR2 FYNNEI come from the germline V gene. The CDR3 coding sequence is TGTGCCAGCAGCGACGAACGGGATTCACCCCTCCACTTT. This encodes CASSDERDSPLHF.

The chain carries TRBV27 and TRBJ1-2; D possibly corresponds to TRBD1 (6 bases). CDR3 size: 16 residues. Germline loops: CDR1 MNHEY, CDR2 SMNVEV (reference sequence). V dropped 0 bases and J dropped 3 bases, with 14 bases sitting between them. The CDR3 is CASSLSPDRPDYGYTF. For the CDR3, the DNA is TGTGCCAGCAGTTTATCCCCGGACAGACCTGACTATGGCTACACCTTC.

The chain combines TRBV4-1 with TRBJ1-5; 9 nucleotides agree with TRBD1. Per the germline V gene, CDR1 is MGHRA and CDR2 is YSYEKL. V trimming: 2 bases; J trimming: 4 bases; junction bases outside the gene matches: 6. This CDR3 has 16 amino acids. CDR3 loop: CASSQIAGQGNQPQHF. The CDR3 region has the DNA TGCGCCAGCAGCCAAATTGCCGGACAGGGGAATCAGCCCCAGCATTTT.

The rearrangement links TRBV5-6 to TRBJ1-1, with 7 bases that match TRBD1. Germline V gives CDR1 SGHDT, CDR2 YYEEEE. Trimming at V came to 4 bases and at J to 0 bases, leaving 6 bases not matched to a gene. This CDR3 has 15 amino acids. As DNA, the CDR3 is TGTGCCAGCAGCCGCGACAGGGCCATGAACACTGAAGCTTTCTTT. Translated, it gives CASSRDRAMNTEAFF.

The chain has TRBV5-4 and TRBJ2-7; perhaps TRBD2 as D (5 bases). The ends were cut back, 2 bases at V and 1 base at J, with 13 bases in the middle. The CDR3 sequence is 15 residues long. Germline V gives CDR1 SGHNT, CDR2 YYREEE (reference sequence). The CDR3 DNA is TGTGCCAGCAGCTTAATGGCCAGGACTTCCTACGAGCAGTACTTC. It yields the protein CASSLMARTSYEQYF. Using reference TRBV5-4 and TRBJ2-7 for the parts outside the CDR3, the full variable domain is ETGVTQSPTHLIKTRGQQVTLRCSSQSGHNTVSWYQQALGQGPQFIFQYYREEENGRGNFPPRFSGLQFPNYSSELNVNALELDDSALYLCASSLMARTSYEQYFGPGTRLTVT.

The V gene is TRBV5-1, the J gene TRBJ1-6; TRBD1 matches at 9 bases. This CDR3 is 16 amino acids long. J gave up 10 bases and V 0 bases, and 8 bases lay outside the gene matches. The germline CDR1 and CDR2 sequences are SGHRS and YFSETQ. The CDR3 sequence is CASSLEGGQGGSPLHF. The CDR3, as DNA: TGCGCCAGCAGCTTGGAAGGGGGACAGGGAGGATCACCCCTCCACTTT.

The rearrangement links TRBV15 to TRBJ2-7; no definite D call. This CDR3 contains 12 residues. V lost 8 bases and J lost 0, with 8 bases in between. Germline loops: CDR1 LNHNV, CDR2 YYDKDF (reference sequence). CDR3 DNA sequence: TGTGCCACCTCCAGAAGCTCCTACGAGCAGTACTTC. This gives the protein CATSRSSYEQYF.

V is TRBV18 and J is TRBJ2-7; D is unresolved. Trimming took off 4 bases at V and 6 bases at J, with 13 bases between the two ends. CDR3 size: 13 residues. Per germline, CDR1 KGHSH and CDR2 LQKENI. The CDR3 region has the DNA TGTGCCAGCTCACGCCTAAGCGTGGGCGAGCAGTACTTC. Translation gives CASSRLSVGEQYF. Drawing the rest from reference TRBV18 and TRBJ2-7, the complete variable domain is NAGVMQNPRHLVRRRGQEARLRCSPMKGHSHVYWYRQLPEEGLKFMVYLQKENIIDESGMPKERFSAEFPKEGPSILRIQQVVRGDSAAYFCASSRLSVGEQYFGPGTRLTVT.

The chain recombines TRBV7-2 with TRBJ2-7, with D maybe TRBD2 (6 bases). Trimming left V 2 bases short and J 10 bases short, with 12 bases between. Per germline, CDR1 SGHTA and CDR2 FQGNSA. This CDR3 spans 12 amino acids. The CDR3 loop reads CASSLRKGGQYF. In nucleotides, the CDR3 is TGTGCCAGCAGCTTACGTAAGGGAGGCCAGTACTTC.

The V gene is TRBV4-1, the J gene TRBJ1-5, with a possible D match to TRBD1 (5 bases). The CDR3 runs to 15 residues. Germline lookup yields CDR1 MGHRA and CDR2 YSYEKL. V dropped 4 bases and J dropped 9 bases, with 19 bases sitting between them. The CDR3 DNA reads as TGCGCCAGCAGCCTCGGGGGTGGACCCTCGACGCCCCAGCATTTT. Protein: CASSLGGGPSTPQHF.

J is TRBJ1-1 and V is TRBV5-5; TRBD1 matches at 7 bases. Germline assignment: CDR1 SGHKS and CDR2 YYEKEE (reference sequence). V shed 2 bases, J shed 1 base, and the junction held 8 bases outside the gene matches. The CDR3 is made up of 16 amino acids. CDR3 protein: CASSLFPDRENTEAFF. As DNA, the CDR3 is TGTGCCAGCAGCTTATTCCCCGACAGGGAGAACACTGAAGCTTTCTTT.

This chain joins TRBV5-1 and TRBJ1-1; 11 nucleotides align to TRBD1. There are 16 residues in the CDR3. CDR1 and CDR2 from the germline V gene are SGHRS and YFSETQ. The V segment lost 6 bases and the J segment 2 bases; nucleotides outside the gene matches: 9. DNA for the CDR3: TGCGCCAGCACCCGGGACAGGGGGAGAGGAAACACTGAAGCTTTCTTT. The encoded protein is CASTRDRGRGNTEAFF. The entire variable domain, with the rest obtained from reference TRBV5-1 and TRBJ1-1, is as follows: KAGVTQTPRYLIKTRGQQVTLSCSPISGHRSVSWYQQTPGQGLQFLFEYFSETQRNKGNFPGRFSGRQFSNSRSEMNVSTLELGDSALYLCASTRDRGRGNTEAFFGQGTRLTVV.

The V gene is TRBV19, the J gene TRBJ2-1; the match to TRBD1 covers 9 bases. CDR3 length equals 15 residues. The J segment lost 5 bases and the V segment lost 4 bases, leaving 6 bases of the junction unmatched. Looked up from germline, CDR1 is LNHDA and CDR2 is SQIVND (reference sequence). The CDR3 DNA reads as TGTGCCAGTAGTACGGCCGGGACAGGGAACAATGAGCAGTTCTTC. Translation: CASSTAGTGNNEQFF.

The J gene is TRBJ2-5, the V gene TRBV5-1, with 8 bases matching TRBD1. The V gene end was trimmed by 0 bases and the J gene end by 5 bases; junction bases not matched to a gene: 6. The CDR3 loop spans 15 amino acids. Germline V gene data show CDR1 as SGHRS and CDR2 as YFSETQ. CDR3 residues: CASSLEQGVWETQYF. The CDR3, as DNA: TGCGCCAGCAGCTTGGAACAGGGGGTCTGGGAGACCCAGTACTTC.

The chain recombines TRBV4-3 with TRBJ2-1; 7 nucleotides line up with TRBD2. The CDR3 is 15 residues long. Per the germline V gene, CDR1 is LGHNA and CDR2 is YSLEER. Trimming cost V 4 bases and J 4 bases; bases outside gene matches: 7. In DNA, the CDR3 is TGCGCCAGCAGCCCCCAGGGCGGGAGTTACAATGAGCAGTTCTTC. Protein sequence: CASSPQGGSYNEQFF.

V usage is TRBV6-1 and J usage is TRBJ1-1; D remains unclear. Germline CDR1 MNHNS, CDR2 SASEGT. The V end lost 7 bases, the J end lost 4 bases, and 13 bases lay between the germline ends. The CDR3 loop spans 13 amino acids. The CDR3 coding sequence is TGTGCCAGCACGGGTAGGGAGGGCACTGAAGCTTTCTTT. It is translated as CASTGREGTEAFF.

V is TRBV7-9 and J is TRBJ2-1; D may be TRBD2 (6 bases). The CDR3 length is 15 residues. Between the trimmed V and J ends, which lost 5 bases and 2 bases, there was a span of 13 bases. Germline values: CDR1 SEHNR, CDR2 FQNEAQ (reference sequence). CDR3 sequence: CASSRDLHTYNEQFF. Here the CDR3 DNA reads TGTGCCAGCAGCCGGGACTTACATACCTACAATGAGCAGTTCTTC.

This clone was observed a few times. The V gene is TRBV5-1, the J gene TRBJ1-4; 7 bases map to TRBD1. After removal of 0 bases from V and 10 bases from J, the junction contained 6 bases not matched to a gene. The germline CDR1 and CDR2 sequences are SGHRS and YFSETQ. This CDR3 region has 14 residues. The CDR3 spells CASSLEGQRTKLFF. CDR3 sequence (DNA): TGCGCCAGCAGCTTGGAGGGACAGAGGACAAAACTGTTTTTT.

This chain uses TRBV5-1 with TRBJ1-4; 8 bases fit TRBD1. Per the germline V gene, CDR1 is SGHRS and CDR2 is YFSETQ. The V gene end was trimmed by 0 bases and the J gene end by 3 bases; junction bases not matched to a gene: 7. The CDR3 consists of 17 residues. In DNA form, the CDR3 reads TGCGCCAGCAGCTTGGCCGGTTCAGGGGGCTCTAATGAAAAACTGTTTTTT. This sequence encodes CASSLAGSGGSNEKLFF.

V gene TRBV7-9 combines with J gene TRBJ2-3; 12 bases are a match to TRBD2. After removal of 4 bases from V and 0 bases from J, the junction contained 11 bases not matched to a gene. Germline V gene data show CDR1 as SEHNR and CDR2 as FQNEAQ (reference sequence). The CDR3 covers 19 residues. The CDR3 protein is CASSSGGLAGIASTDTQYF. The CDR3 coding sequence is TGTGCCAGCAGCTCAGGAGGACTAGCGGGGATTGCTAGCACAGATACGCAGTATTTT. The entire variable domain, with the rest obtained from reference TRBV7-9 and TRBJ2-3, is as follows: DTGVSQNPRHKITKRGQNVTFRCDPISEHNRLYWYRQTLGQGPEFLTYFQNEAQLEKSRLLSDRFSAERPKGSFSTLEIQRTEQGDSAMYLCASSSGGLAGIASTDTQYFGPGTRLTVL.